This T cell receptor (beta chain) was observed in a study of T cells in Graves' hyperthyroidism and ophthalmopathy. Findings and caveats of the study: The model made its ophthalmopathy prediction, and onset followed a median approximately 7 months later. Most thyroid clonotypes with frequency above 0.001 were detected in blood.

RNA transcripts gave rise to amplified TCR beta CDR3 regions. First-round RT-PCR targeting the TCR CDR3 was performed with the HTBI primer set. In TCRdb, the multiplex PCR reads were re-called with MiXCR into one record per CDR3 protein. The sample has about 280,000 distinct CDR3 sequences; about 25% are singletons. For the diagnoses, clinical symptoms, serum thyroxine and TRAb, thyroid ultrasound and orbital computed tomography were used. Extraction of PBMCs used 10 ml of fresh peripheral blood. Turning to this clonotype: Antigen: not known.

The CDR3 has 20 residues. The V and J ends lost 1 base and 4 bases, in that order; junction bases with no gene match: 15. The germline V gene encodes CDR1 DFQATT and CDR2 SNEGSKA (reference sequence). The chain carries TRBV20-1 and TRBJ2-5; 16 positions agree with TRBD2. The receptor was derived from a man aged 35-49 years with Graves' hyperthyroidism that later progressed to Graves' ophthalmopathy. Sequenced input: blood. This CDR3 reads CSARGSLPGLAGGPGETQYF. The CDR3 bases are TGCAGTGCTAGAGGTTCCCTTCCGGGACTAGCGGGAGGGCCAGGAGAGACCCAGTACTTC.